The source of this T cell receptor (beta chain) is a study of response to subunit inactivated influenza vaccine. This clonotype was observed a few times. The germline CDR1 and CDR2 sequences are SQVTM and ANQGSEA. The germline V and J ends were trimmed by 4 bases and 6 bases, with 7 bases remaining between them. The CDR3 has 10 residues. TCRdb called the RT-PCR reads again in MiXCR, with one record for every CDR3 protein. The data show more than 450,000 distinct CDR3 sequences, over 9% seen once. In addition, the sample was reused for a study of T cells expressing NK-cell markers. That report adds: Template switching by 5'RACE with UMIs generated the TCR beta cDNA.

This TCR came from a man aged 45 to 65 who received an inactivated influenza vaccine. The rearrangement joins TRBV29-1 to TRBJ2-7; no definite D call. The specimen comprised PBMCs from blood, sampled on the day of vaccination. The CDR3, as DNA: TGCAGCGTTGCTGGGGTCGAGCAGTACTTC. Its protein is CSVAGVEQYF.